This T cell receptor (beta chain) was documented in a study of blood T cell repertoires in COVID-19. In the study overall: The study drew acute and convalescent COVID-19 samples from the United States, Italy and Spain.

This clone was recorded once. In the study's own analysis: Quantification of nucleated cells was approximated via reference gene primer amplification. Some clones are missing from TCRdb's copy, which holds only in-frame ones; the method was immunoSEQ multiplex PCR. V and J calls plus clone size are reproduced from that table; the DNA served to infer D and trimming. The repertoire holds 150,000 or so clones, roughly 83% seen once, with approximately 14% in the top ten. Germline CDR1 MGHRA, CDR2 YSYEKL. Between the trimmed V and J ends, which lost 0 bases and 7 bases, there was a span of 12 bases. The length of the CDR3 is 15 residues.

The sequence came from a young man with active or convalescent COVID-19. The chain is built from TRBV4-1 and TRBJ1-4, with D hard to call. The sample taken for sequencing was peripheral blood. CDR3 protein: CASSQDLAVFEKLFF. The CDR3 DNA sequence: TGCGCCAGCAGCCAAGATCTAGCGGTATTTGAAAAACTGTTTTTT.